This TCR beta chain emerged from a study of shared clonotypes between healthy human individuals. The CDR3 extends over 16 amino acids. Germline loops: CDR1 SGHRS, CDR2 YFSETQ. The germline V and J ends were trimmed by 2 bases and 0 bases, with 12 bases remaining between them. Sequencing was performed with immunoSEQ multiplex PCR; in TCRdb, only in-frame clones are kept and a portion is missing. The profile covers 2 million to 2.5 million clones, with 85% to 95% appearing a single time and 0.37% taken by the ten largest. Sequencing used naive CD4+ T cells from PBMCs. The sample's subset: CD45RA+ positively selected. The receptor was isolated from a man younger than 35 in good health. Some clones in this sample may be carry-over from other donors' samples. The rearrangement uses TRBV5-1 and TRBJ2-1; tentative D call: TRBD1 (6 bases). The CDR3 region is CASSFGQRSSYNEQFF. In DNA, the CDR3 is TGCGCCAGCAGCTTCGGACAGCGAAGCTCCTACAATGAGCAGTTCTTC.